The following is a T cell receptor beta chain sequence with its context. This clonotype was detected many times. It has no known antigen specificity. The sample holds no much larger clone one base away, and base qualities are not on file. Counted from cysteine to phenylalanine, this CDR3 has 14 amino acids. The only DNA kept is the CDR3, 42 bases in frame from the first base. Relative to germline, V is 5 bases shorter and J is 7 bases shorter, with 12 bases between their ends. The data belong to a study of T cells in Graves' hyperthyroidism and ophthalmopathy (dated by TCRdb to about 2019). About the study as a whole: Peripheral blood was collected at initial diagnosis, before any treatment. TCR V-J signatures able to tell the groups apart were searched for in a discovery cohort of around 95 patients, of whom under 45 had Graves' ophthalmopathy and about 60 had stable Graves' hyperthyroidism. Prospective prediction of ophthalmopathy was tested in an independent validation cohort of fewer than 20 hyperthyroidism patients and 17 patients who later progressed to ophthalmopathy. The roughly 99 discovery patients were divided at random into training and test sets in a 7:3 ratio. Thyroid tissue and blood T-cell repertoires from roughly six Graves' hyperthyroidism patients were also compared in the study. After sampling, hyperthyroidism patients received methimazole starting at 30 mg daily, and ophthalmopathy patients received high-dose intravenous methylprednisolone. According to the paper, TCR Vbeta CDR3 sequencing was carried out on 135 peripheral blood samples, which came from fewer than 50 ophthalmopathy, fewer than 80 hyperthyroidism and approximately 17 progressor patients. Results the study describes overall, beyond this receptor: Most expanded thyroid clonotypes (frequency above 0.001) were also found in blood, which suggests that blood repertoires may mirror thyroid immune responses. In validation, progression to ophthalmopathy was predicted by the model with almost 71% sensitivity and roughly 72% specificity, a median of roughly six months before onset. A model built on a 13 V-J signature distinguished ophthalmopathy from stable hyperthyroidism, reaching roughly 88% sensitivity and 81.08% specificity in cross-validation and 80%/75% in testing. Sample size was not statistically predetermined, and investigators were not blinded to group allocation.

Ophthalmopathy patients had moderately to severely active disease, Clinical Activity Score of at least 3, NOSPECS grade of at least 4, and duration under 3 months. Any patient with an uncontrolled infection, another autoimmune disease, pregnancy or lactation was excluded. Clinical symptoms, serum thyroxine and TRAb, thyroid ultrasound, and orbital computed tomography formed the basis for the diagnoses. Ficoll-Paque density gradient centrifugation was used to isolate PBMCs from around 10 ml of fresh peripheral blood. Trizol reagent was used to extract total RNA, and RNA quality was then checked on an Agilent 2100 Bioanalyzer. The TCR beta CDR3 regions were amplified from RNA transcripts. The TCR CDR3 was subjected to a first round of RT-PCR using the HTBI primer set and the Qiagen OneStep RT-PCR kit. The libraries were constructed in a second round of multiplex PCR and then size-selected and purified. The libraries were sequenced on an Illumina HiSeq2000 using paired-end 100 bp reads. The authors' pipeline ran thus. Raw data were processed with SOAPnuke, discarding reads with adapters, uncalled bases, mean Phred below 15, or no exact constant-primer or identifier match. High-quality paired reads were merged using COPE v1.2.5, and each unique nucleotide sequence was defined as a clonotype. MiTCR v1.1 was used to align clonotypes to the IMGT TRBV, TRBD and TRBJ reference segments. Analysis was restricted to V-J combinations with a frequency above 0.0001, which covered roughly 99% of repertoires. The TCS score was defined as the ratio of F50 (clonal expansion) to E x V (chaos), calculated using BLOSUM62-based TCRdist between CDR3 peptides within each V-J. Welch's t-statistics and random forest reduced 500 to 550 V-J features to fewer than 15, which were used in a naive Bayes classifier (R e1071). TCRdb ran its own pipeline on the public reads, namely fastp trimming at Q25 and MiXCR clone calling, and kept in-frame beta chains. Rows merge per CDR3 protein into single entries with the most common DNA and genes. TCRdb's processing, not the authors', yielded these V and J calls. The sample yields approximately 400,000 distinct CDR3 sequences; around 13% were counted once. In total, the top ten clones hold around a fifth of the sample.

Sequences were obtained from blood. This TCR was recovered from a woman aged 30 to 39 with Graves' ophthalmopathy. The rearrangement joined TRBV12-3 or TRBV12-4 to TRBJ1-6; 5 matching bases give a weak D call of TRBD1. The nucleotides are TGTGCCAGCAGTGCAGAGACAGCGAATTCACCCCTCCACTTT. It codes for CASSAETANSPLHF.